This TCR beta chain was obtained from a study of beta chain features in type 1 diabetes. Findings and caveats of the study: All four CD4+ subsets of Type 1 diabetes patients contained TCRB CDR3s that were moderately but significantly shorter.

TCRB transcripts that were expressed got sequenced, as all of the isolated RNA had been reverse transcribed. Measured with immunoSEQ multiplex PCR; TCRdb has only the in-frame clones, and not every one. This sample yields nearly 700,000 clones, of which under 15% are seen a single time; around 0.022% belongs to the top ten. The CDR3 sequence is 14 residues long. Germline CDR1 and CDR2: MNHEY and SVGAGI. V lost 6 bases, J lost 5 bases, and 8 bases stayed unmatched. As concerns this clone: Its cognate antigen is unknown.

The TCR originated in a man aged 18 to 29 with type 1 diabetes. The chain joins TRBV6-5 to TRBJ1-1, with 8 positions matching TRBD1. The sample comprised naive CD4+ T cells from blood. CDR3 nucleotides: TGTGCCAGCAGCTATAGGACAGGGAAAACTGAAGCTTTCTTT. It specifies CASSYRTGKTEAFF.